One and the same sample provided the 5 T cell receptor beta chains below, sequenced in a study of T cell responses to AZD1222 COVID-19 vaccine (dated by TCRdb to the early 2020s). The sample's time point label, in plain terms: about 28 days (+/-7) after the second vaccine dose. Library preparation employed the immunoSEQ multiplex PCR assay. In its TCRdb copy, this immuneACCESS table keeps in-frame sequences only and misses some clones. Where compared with another copy, unresolved V genes explain less than half of these, and the others have no known cause. The sample data list about 120,000 clones, and about 90% of these were observed just once. The top ten clones comprise around 2.6% of the sample. The material was peripheral blood, obtained 28 days after the second AZD1222 dose. The source of these receptors is an adult who received the AZD1222 COVID-19 vaccine.

J is TRBJ2-6 and V is TRBV7-2; a weak D match, TRBD1 (5 bases). The CDR3 sequence is 14 residues long. CDR1 and CDR2 from the germline V gene are SGHTA and FQGNSA. The ends were cut back, 5 bases at V and 4 bases at J, with 9 bases in the middle. CDR3 DNA sequence: TGTGCCAGCAGCCAGGGCCCGGGGGCCAACGTCCTGACTTTC. Protein sequence: CASSQGPGANVLTF.

The chain has TRBV18 and TRBJ1-2; 7 bases agree with TRBD1. V shed 3 bases, J shed 3 bases, and the junction held 4 bases outside the gene matches. Germline values: CDR1 KGHSH, CDR2 LQKENI. The CDR3 is made up of 14 amino acids. The CDR3 DNA follows: TGTGCCAGCTCACCGTATGGGACAGACTATGGCTACACCTTC. Translation: CASSPYGTDYGYTF.

The V gene is TRBV18, the J gene TRBJ2-1; a possible D gene is TRBD2 (6 bases). Germline V lookup: CDR1 KGHSH, CDR2 LQKENI. The germline V and J ends were trimmed by 2 bases and 8 bases, with 13 bases remaining between them. This CDR3 spans 14 amino acids. CDR3 residues: CASSPGVGGDEQFF. CDR3 nucleotides: TGTGCCAGCTCACCAGGCGTCGGGGGTGATGAGCAGTTCTTC.

V is TRBV15 and J is TRBJ1-4; D unclear. Germline assignment: CDR1 LNHNV and CDR2 YYDKDF (reference sequence). This CDR3 is built from 16 residues. Trimming shortened V by 0 bases and J by 0 bases, and 8 bases separated the two germline ends. The CDR3 DNA sequence: TGTGCCACCAGCAGAGATCCCGGTGCAACTAATGAAAAACTGTTTTTT. Residues: CATSRDPGATNEKLFF. The variable domain in full, with the rest retrieved from reference TRBV15 and TRBJ1-4, is DAMVIQNPRYQVTQFGKPVTLSCSQTLNHNVMYWYQQKSSQAPKLLFHYYDKDFNNEADTPDNFQSRRPNTSFCFLDIRSPGLGDTAMYLCATSRDPGATNEKLFFGSGTQLSVL.

The chain has TRBV7-3 and TRBJ2-3; tentatively, D is TRBD1 or TRBD2 (5 bases each). Trimming cost V 3 bases and J 0 bases, with 10 bases left between them. The CDR3 runs 15 residues. The germline CDR1 and CDR2 sequences are SGHTA and FQGTGA. CDR3 nucleotide sequence: TGTGCCAGCAGCTTGAGCCGGGACAGCACAGATACGCAGTATTTT. This encodes CASSLSRDSTDTQYF. The full variable domain, completed using reference TRBV7-3 and TRBJ2-3, is GAGVSQTPSNKVTEKGKYVELRCDPISGHTALYWYRQSLGQGPEFLIYFQGTGAADDSGLPNDRFFAVRPEGSVSTLKIQRTERGDSAVYLCASSLSRDSTDTQYFGPGTRLTVL.